This T cell receptor (beta chain) is drawn from a study of T cell clonality in common variable immunodeficiency. Study findings and constraints: Compared with healthy controls, CVID subjects showed increased TCRbeta clonality, mostly in about a third. Repertoire-complication correlations in CVID were limited by patient heterogeneity.

Caucasian heritage predominated among both patients and controls. The CDR3 runs 16 residues. With 4 bases clipped from V and 1 base from J, the junction kept 6 bases outside the gene matches. In germline, CDR1 is ENHRY, CDR2 SYGVKD. This clone was recorded at least ten times. Its antigen is as yet unknown. Read data end 3 residues before the CDR3 end; the end is taken from the germline J gene. Using immunoSEQ multiplex PCR, the repertoire was profiled, and TCRdb retains in-frame clones only, with some absent. Observed are some 33,000 clones, no singletons, with the top ten taking 3.5% to 4.5%. The sequencing sample was made of peripheral blood mononuclear cells. The gene calls are TRBV10-3 and TRBJ2-2; TRBD2 matches 7 bases. The TCR comes from a person between 18 and 75 years old in good health. The CDR3 spells CAISGTGTMNTGELFF. The sequenced CDR3 bases are TGTGCCATCAGTGGAACCGGGACTATGAACACCGGGGAG.